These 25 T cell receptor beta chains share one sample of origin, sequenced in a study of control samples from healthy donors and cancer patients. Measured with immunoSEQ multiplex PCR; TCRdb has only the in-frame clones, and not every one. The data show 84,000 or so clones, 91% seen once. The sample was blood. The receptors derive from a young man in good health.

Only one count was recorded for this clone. The CDR3 region has the DNA TGCGCCAGCAGCTTGGATGGCGGGTTTGAAGGCGAGCAGTACTTC. It is translated as CASSLDGGFEGEQYF. The chain is built from TRBV5-1 and TRBJ2-7, with D possibly being TRBD2 (5 bases). There are 15 residues in the CDR3. V dropped 0 bases and J dropped 6 bases, with 16 bases sitting between them. In germline, CDR1 is SGHRS, CDR2 YFSETQ.

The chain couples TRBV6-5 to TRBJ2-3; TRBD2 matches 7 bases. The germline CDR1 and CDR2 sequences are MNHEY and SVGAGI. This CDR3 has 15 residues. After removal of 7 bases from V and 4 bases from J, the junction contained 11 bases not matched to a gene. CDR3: CASTDRGGRADTQYF. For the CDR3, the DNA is TGTGCCAGCACGGATCGCGGGGGTAGGGCAGATACGCAGTATTTT.

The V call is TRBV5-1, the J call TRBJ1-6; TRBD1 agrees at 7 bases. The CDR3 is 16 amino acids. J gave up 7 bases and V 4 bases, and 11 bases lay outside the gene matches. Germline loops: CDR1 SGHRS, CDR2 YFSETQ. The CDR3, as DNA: TGCGCCAGCAGCCGAGGAGACAGGGTAGAAAATTCACCCCTCCACTTT. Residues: CASSRGDRVENSPLHF.

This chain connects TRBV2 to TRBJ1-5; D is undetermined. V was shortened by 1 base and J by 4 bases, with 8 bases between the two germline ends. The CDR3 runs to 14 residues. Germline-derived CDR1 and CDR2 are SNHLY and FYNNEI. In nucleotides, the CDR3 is TGTGCCAGCAGTGAAGAGGTAGGGAATCAGCCCCAGCATTTT. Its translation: CASSEEVGNQPQHF.

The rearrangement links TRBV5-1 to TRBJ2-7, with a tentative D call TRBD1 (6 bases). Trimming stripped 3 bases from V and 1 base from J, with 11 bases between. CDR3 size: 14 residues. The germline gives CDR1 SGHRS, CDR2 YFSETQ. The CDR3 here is CASSSTGGSYEQYF. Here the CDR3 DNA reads TGCGCCAGCAGCTCGACAGGAGGTTCCTACGAGCAGTACTTC.

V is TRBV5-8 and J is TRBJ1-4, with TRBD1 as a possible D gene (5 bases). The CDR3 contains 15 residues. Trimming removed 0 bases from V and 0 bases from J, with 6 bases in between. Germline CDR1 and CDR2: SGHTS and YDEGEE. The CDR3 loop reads CASSLGGATNEKLFF. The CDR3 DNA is TGTGCCAGCAGCTTGGGAGGGGCAACTAATGAAAAACTGTTTTTT.

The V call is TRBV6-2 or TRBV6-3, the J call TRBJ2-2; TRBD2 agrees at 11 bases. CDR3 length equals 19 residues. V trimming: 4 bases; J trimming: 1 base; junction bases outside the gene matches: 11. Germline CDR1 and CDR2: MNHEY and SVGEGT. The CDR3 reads CASSSNPWLAGGNTGELFF. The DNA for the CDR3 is TGTGCCAGCAGTTCCAACCCTTGGCTAGCGGGGGGGAACACCGGGGAGCTGTTTTTT.

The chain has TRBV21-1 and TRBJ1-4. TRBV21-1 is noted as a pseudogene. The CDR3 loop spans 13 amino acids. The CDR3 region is CANRPGEGEKLFF. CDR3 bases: TGTGCCAACCGCCCCGGGGAGGGTGAAAAACTGTTTTTT.

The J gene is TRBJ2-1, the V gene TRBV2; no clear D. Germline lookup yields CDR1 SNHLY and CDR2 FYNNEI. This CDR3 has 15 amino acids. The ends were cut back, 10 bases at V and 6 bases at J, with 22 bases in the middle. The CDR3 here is CATSITGPPGNEQFF. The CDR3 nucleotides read TGTGCCACGTCTATAACCGGGCCCCCTGGCAATGAGCAGTTCTTC.

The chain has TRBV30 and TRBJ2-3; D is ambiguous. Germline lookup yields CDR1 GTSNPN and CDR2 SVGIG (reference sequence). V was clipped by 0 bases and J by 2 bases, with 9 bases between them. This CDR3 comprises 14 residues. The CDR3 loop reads CAWSVQQNTDTQYF. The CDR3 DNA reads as TGTGCCTGGAGTGTTCAACAGAACACAGATACGCAGTATTTT.

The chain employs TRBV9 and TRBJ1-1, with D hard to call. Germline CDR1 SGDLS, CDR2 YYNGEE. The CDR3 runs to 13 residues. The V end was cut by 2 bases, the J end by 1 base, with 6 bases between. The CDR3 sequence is CASSVSTNTEAFF. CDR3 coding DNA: TGTGCCAGCAGCGTTAGCACGAACACTGAAGCTTTCTTT.

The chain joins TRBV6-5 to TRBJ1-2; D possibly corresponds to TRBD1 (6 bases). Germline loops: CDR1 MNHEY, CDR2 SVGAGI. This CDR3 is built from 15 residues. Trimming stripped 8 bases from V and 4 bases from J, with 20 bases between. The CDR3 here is CASREGGTGTYGYTF. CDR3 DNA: TGTGCCAGCCGGGAGGGGGGAACAGGGACCTATGGCTACACCTTC.

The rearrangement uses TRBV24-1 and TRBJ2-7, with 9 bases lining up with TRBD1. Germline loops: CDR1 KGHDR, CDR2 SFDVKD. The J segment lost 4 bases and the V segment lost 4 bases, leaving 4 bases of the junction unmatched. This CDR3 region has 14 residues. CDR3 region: CATSDPGTGYEQYF. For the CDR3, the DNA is TGTGCCACCAGTGACCCCGGGACAGGGTACGAGCAGTACTTC.

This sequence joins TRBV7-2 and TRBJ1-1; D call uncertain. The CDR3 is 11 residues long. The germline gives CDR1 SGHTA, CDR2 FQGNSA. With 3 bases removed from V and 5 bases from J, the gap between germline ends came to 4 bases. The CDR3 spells CASSFLTEAFF. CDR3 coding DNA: TGTGCCAGCAGCTTTTTAACTGAAGCTTTCTTT.

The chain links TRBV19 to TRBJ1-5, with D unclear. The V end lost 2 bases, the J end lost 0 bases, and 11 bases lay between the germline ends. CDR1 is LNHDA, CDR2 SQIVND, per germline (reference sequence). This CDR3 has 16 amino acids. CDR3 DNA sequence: TGTGCCAGTAGTATAACCGGGCCAGATAGCAATCAGCCCCAGCATTTT. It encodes CASSITGPDSNQPQHF.

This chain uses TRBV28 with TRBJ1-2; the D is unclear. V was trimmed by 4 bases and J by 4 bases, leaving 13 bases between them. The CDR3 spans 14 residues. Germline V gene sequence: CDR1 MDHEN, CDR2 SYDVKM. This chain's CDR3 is CASSSSDKGYGYTF. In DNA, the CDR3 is TGTGCCAGCAGTTCGAGTGACAAAGGCTATGGCTACACCTTC.

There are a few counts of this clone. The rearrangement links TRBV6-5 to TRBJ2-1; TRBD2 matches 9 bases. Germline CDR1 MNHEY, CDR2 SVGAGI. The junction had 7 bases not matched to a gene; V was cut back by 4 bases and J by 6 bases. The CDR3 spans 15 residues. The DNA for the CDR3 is TGTGCCAGCAGTTCCGGCGGGGGGGTAATCAATGAGCAGTTCTTC. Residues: CASSSGGGVINEQFF.

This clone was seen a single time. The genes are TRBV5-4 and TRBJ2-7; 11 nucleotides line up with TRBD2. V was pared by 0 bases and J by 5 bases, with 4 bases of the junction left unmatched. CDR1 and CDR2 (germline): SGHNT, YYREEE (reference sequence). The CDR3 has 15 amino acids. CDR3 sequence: CASSLDSGRVHEQYF. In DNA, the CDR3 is TGTGCCAGCAGCTTGGATAGCGGGAGGGTCCACGAGCAGTACTTC.

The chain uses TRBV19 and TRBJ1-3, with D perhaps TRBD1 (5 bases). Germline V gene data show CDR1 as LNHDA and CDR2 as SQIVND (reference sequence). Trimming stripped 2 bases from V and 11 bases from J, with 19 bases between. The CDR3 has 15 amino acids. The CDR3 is CASSINESGRPPIYF. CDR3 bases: TGTGCCAGTAGTATAAATGAGTCGGGACGGCCCCCCATATATTTT. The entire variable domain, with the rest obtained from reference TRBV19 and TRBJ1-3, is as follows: DGGITQSPKYLFRKEGQNVTLSCEQNLNHDAMYWYRQDPGQGLRLIYYSQIVNDFQKGDIAEGYSVSREKKESFPLTVTSAQKNPTAFYLCASSINESGRPPIYFGEGSWLTVV.

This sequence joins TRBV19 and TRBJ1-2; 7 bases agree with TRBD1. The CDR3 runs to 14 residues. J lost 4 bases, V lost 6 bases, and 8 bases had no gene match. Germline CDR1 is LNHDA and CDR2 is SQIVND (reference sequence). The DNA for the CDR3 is TGTGCCAGTAGCCCCGGGACAGAAAGCTATGGCTACACCTTC. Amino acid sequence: CASSPGTESYGYTF.

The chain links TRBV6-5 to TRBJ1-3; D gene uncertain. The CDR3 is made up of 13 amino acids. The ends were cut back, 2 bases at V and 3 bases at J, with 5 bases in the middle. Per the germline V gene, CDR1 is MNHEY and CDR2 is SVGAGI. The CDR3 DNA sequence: TGTGCCAGCAGTTACCGGGGTGGAAACACCATATATTTT. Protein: CASSYRGGNTIYF.

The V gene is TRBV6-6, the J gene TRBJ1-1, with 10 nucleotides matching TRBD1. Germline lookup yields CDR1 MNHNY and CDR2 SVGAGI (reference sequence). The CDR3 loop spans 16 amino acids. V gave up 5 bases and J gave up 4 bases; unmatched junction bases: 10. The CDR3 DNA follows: TGTGCCAGCAGTCAGCAGACAGGGGGCGGACTCACTGAAGCTTTCTTT. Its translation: CASSQQTGGGLTEAFF.

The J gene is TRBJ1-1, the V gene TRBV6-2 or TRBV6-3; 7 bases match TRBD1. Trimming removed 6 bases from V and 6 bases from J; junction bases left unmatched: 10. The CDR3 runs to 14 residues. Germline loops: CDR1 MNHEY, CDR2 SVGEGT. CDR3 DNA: TGTGCCAGCAGCAACCGACAGGGACAGCCTGAAGCTTTCTTT. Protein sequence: CASSNRQGQPEAFF.

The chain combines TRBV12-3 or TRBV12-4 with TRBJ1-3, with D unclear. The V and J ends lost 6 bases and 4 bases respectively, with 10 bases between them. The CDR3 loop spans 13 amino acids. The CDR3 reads CASRASGGNTIYF. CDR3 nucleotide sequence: TGTGCCAGCAGGGCATCTGGGGGAAACACCATATATTTT.

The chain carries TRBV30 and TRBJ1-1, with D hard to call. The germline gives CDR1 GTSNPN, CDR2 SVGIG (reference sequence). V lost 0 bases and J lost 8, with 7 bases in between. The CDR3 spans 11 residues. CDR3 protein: CAWSVKKEAFF. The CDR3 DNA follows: TGTGCCTGGAGTGTAAAGAAAGAAGCTTTCTTT.